This entry lists 5 T cell receptor beta chains sequenced from one sample in a study of neurological immune-mediated disorders. TCRdb recomputed calls from the 5' RACE reads with MiXCR, one row per CDR3 protein. The table lists over 25,000 distinct CDR3 sequences, 9% to 13% of them singletons, with 5.8% in the top ten. The specimen was PBMCs. These receptors all come from a woman aged 55-75 years in good health.

The rearrangement links TRBV2 to TRBJ2-3; 7 bases agree with TRBD1. Germline CDR1 is SNHLY and CDR2 is FYNNEI. With V trimmed by 5 bases and J by 7 bases, 6 bases remained unmatched. This CDR3 has 13 residues. The CDR3 reads CASSTQGRNTQYF. The CDR3, as DNA: TGTGCCAGCAGTACACAGGGGCGGAATACGCAGTATTTT. Variable domain in full (rest from reference TRBV2 and TRBJ2-3): EPEVTQTPSHQVTQMGQEVILRCVPISNHLYFYWYRQILGQKVEFLVSFYNNEISEKSEIFDDQFSVERPDGSNFTLKIRSTKLEDSAMYFCASSTQGRNTQYFGPGTRLTVL.

This clonotype showed up many times. The rearrangement links TRBV4-2 to TRBJ2-7, with TRBD2 matching over 10 bases. From germline, CDR1 is LGHNA and CDR2 YNFKEQ. The junction had 17 bases not matched to a gene; V was cut back by 6 bases and J by 3 bases. This CDR3 comprises 18 residues. Here the CDR3 reads CASRVDSGGPQSIYEQYF. For the CDR3, the DNA is TGTGCCAGCAGAGTGGATAGCGGGGGGCCACAGTCGATCTACGAGCAGTACTTC.

This clonotype occurred many times. V is TRBV20-1 and J is TRBJ2-5; TRBD2 matches 12 bases. Germline values: CDR1 DFQATT, CDR2 SNEGSKA (reference sequence). The ends lost 2 bases at V and 5 bases at J; junction bases unmatched: 12. CDR3 length: 17 amino acids. The DNA for the CDR3 is TGCAGTGCTAGAAGGGGTCCCGGGACTAGCGGGCGGGAGACCCAGTACTTC. Its translation: CSARRGPGTSGRETQYF.

This clonotype was seen ten or more times. The chain employs TRBV7-2 and TRBJ1-3, with 8 bases fitting TRBD1. The CDR3 has 14 amino acids. Trimming at V came to 2 bases and at J to 8 bases, leaving 5 bases not matched to a gene. CDR1 is SGHTA, CDR2 FQGNSA, per germline. The CDR3 region is CASSLMTGVYTIYF. CDR3 bases: TGTGCCAGCAGCTTAATGACAGGGGTGTACACCATATATTTT.

This clonotype occurred many times. The V call is TRBV5-1, the J call TRBJ2-1; 11 bases agree with TRBD2. CDR1 and CDR2 from the germline V gene are SGHRS and YFSETQ. The V and J ends lost 0 bases and 6 bases, in that order; junction bases with no gene match: 5. The CDR3 covers 16 residues. The CDR3 coding sequence is TGCGCCAGCAGCTTGGATGGGACTAGCGGAACCAATGAGCAGTTCTTC. Protein sequence: CASSLDGTSGTNEQFF.